A single sample gave rise to the 15 T cell receptor beta chains below, sequenced in a study of blood T cell repertoires in COVID-19 (TCRdb year 2020). Library preparation used the immunoSEQ multiplex PCR assay. Sourced from immuneACCESS, this table was stored by TCRdb with only in-frame sequences that have V and J called. A share of the clones is absent; for the studies checked, an unresolved V gene accounts for under half, and the remainder has no known explanation. For this sample there are roughly 340,000 clones; around 91% appear just once. The leading ten clones occupy approximately 1% of the sample. Sequences were obtained from PBMCs or T cells enriched from blood (not recorded which). These receptors all stem from a man between 18 and 29 years old who had recovered from COVID-19.

The genes are TRBV25-1 and TRBJ2-5; the D gene is possibly TRBD2 (7 bases). The CDR3 sequence is 14 residues long. Germline lookup yields CDR1 MGHDK and CDR2 SYGVNS. Trimming stripped 3 bases from V and 4 bases from J, with 12 bases between. The CDR3 loop is CASSEEGEGETQYF. CDR3 bases: TGTGCCAGCAGTGAGGAGGGGGAGGGAGAGACCCAGTACTTC.

This rearrangement joins TRBV3-1 (or the pseudogene TRBV3-2) to TRBJ1-3; the D gene is possibly TRBD1 (5 bases). The CDR3 covers 16 residues. V was trimmed by 1 base and J by 2 bases, leaving 12 bases between them. The V gene's germline CDR1 is LGHDT and CDR2 YNNKEL (reference sequence). DNA for the CDR3: TGTGCCAGCAGCCAAGCGGGGGTGGGTGCTGGAAACACCATATATTTT. This sequence encodes CASSQAGVGAGNTIYF.

This clone has a single count. V is TRBV5-1 and J is TRBJ2-5, with a weak D call TRBD2 (5 bases). V lost 3 bases and J lost 5, with 11 bases in between. The CDR3 runs to 13 residues. The germline V gene has CDR1 SGHRS and CDR2 YFSETQ. The CDR3 spells CASSSGRRETQYF. DNA of the CDR3: TGCGCCAGCAGCTCCGGCAGGAGGGAGACCCAGTACTTC.

The chain uses TRBV19 and TRBJ2-5, with 7 bases that match TRBD1. Germline V gene lookup returns CDR1 LNHDA and CDR2 SQIVND (reference sequence). Losses at the gene ends were 3 bases for V and 5 bases for J; bases not matched to a gene: 9. The CDR3 contains 15 residues. The CDR3 loop reads CASSISPGQSETQYF. In DNA, the CDR3 is TGTGCCAGTAGTATTTCCCCGGGACAGAGCGAGACCCAGTACTTC.

The V and J genes are TRBV3-1 (or the pseudogene TRBV3-2) and TRBJ1-2; tentatively, D is TRBD1 (6 bases). CDR3 length: 15 residues. V dropped 3 bases and J dropped 4 bases, with 15 bases sitting between them. Germline loops: CDR1 LGHDT, CDR2 YNNKEL (reference sequence). In DNA, the CDR3 is TGTGCCAGCAGCCATAGAAGGGGGGGACTCTATGGCTACACCTTC. Protein: CASSHRRGGLYGYTF.

The chain couples TRBV19 to TRBJ2-6; D gene unclear. There are 18 residues in the CDR3. Trimming took off 1 base at V and 2 bases at J, with 15 bases between the two ends. CDR1 LNHDA and CDR2 SQIVND come from the germline V gene (reference sequence). This CDR3 reads CASSIVGVFPPGANVLTF. The CDR3 nucleotides read TGTGCCAGTAGTATAGTTGGAGTATTCCCTCCTGGGGCCAACGTCCTGACTTTC.

V and J are TRBV15 and TRBJ1-5; possible D gene TRBD1, 5 bases. The V gene lost 3 bases and the J gene lost 3 bases, with 12 bases spanning the gap. The germline V gene has CDR1 LNHNV and CDR2 YYDKDF (reference sequence). The CDR3 contains 15 residues. The CDR3 region has the DNA TGTGCCACCAGCAGGAGCGGGGGGATCAATCAGCCCCAGCATTTT. As protein: CATSRSGGINQPQHF.

V is TRBV5-5 and J is TRBJ2-1, with 13 positions matching TRBD2. The germline V gene has CDR1 SGHKS and CDR2 YYEKEE (reference sequence). After removal of 1 base from V and 1 base from J, the junction contained 5 bases not matched to a gene. The CDR3 spans 18 residues. The CDR3 region is CASSLTSGGARSYNEQFF. The CDR3 nucleotides read TGTGCCAGCAGCTTGACTAGCGGGGGGGCCCGTTCCTACAATGAGCAGTTCTTC.

The chain is built from TRBV3-1 (or the pseudogene TRBV3-2) and TRBJ2-3, with a tentative D call TRBD2 (6 bases). The CDR3 is 14 residues long. Germline CDR1 LGHDT, CDR2 YNNKEL (reference sequence). V was pared by 3 bases and J by 0 bases, with 7 bases between. In DNA form, the CDR3 reads TGTGCCAGCAGCCACGGGGGAAGCACAGATACGCAGTATTTT. This codes for CASSHGGSTDTQYF.

The chain carries TRBV5-1 and TRBJ2-3; TRBD2 agrees at 8 bases. This CDR3 is built from 15 residues. Germline CDR1 and CDR2: SGHRS and YFSETQ. Trimming at V came to 4 bases and at J to 2 bases, leaving 6 bases not matched to a gene. In nucleotides, the CDR3 is TGCGCCAGCAGCGAGCGGGGGACATCCACAGATACGCAGTATTTT. Translation: CASSERGTSTDTQYF.

V and J are TRBV7-2 and TRBJ1-3; D remains unclear. The ends were cut back, 3 bases at V and 0 bases at J, with 6 bases in the middle. CDR1 is SGHTA, CDR2 FQGNSA, per germline. This CDR3 is 14 amino acids long. CDR3 region: CASSLGYSGNTIYF. In DNA, the CDR3 is TGTGCCAGCAGCTTGGGCTACTCTGGAAACACCATATATTTT.

This chain connects TRBV5-4 to TRBJ2-2; 9 positions agree with TRBD2. Trimming took 1 base from V and 6 from J; bases not matched to a gene: 10. The germline V gene has CDR1 SGHNT and CDR2 YYREEE (reference sequence). The CDR3 totals 17 residues. CDR3 residues: CASSLFGAGGPPGELFF. The CDR3 nucleotides are TGTGCCAGCAGCTTGTTCGGGGCGGGGGGGCCCCCCGGGGAGCTGTTTTTT. Together with reference TRBV5-4 and TRBJ2-2, the CDR3 gives the full variable domain: ETGVTQSPTHLIKTRGQQVTLRCSSQSGHNTVSWYQQALGQGPQFIFQYYREEENGRGNFPPRFSGLQFPNYSSELNVNALELDDSALYLCASSLFGAGGPPGELFFGEGSRLTVL.

This clone came up a few times. The same CDR3 is also encoded by other DNA sequences in this sample. This chain connects TRBV20-1 to TRBJ2-7; D unresolved. The germline V gene encodes CDR1 DFQATT and CDR2 SNEGSKA (reference sequence). V was clipped by 0 bases and J by 7 bases, with 7 bases between them. The CDR3 extends over 11 amino acids. CDR3 sequence: CSARDPPEQYF. As DNA, the CDR3 is TGCAGTGCTAGAGATCCTCCGGAGCAGTACTTC.

DNA of the CDR3: TGTGCCACCAGTGTCAGCTCTGGGGCCAACGTCCTGACTTTC. Its translation is CATSVSSGANVLTF. The chain links TRBV24-1 to TRBJ2-6; D gene ambiguous. Germline CDR1 reads KGHDR; CDR2 reads SFDVKD. With 5 bases removed from V and 0 bases from J, the gap between germline ends came to 4 bases. The CDR3 has 14 amino acids.

This chain joins TRBV7-9 and TRBJ2-1; 7 nucleotides agree with TRBD2. Germline trimming cut 5 bases from V and 1 base from J; bases unmatched to any gene: 11. The germline V gene encodes CDR1 SEHNR and CDR2 FQNEAQ (reference sequence). The CDR3 spans 17 residues. This CDR3 reads CASSDPASAGSYNEQFF. The CDR3 DNA sequence: TGTGCCAGCAGCGACCCGGCTTCAGCGGGGTCCTACAATGAGCAGTTCTTC.